The clone carrying this T cell receptor (beta chain) occurred many times. TCRdb redid the calling of the RT-PCR reads with MiXCR, one entry per CDR3 protein. The sample has about 160,000 distinct CDR3 sequences; nearly 25% are singletons. CDR1 is MRHNA and CDR2 is SNTAGT in the germline V gene. Between the trimmed V and J ends, which lost 1 base and 1 base, there was a span of 13 bases. This CDR3 has 16 amino acids. This sample is part of a study of patients and donors after allogeneic stem cell transplantation. What was sequenced was blood, either unsorted or a sorted T cell fraction (not recorded which). This sequence was found in a human donor who was either an allogeneic HSCT recipient or a stem cell or donor lymphocyte infusion donor (not recorded which). It is not recorded whose cells these are; they may come from a transplant donor. The genes are TRBV6-4 and TRBJ1-1; weak D call: TRBD1 (5 bases). CDR3 coding DNA: TGTGCCAGCAGTGACTGGGCGTACAGGAGGAACACTGAAGCTTTCTTT. Its protein product is CASSDWAYRRNTEAFF.